The clone carrying this TCR beta chain was counted once. This specimen comes from a study of blood T cell repertoires in COVID-19. As for the study in general: Donors in the United States, Italy and Spain gave samples during acute or convalescent COVID-19. From T cells, B-cell-depleted T cells, or PBMCs came the material, which was cDNA or gDNA.

This CDR3 has 15 residues. Germline trimming cut 0 bases from V and 8 bases from J; bases unmatched to any gene: 7. Germline CDR1 and CDR2: SGDLS and YYNGEE. Original processing notes: Reference gene primer amplification in the assay estimated nucleated cell counts. Clones were sequenced by immunoSEQ multiplex PCR, and TCRdb holds only the in-frame ones, with some missing. From that table come the V and J calls and clone size; the DNA was used to work out D and trimming. This sample has 65,000 to 80,000 clones, with about 88% found just once. Sequencing input: peripheral blood. The TCR sequence derives from a man aged 65 to 79 with active or convalescent COVID-19. This chain connects TRBV9 to TRBJ2-1; 8 bases fit TRBD1. In DNA form, the CDR3 reads TGTGCCAGCAGCGTAGCCGGGACAGGAGACCATGAGCAGTTCTTC. Translated: CASSVAGTGDHEQFF.